This TCR beta chain is drawn from a study of graft-versus-host responses after intestinal transplantation. Across the study: Every transplant recipient was induced with anti-thymocyte globulin, then maintained on tacrolimus and steroids for two to four years.

Once graft tissue had been processed, intraepithelial and lamina propria lymphocytes were released. This clone rates as medium-sized. Its specificity is unknown. Study conclusions and caveats: High graft-versus-host to host-versus-graft clonal ratios were seen in allografts of patients with graft-donor T cell macrochimerism. Analysis identified GvH clones in recipient marrow, with some appearing first in ileum or blood. Peak circulating GvH clone levels tracked with early post-transplant HvG declines.

The data were produced by immunoSEQ multiplex PCR, yet TCRdb's version contains in-frame clones alone and is incomplete. The table includes about 21,000 clones, approximately 72% detected once. This CDR3 has 16 residues. The ends were cut back, 0 bases at V and 3 bases at J, with 15 bases in the middle. The germline V gene encodes CDR1 LGHNA and CDR2 YNFKEQ. The chain links TRBV4-2 to TRBJ2-7, with D possibly TRBD2 on 6 matching bases. Sequencing used ileum tissue, obtained about 21 days after intestinal transplant. The clonotype originates from a human patient who received an intestinal transplant, so some T cells may come from the graft donor. The CDR3, as DNA: TGTGCCAGCAGCCAAGAGGGGGGAGGAGGATTCTACGAGCAGTACTTC. This gives the protein CASSQEGGGGFYEQYF.